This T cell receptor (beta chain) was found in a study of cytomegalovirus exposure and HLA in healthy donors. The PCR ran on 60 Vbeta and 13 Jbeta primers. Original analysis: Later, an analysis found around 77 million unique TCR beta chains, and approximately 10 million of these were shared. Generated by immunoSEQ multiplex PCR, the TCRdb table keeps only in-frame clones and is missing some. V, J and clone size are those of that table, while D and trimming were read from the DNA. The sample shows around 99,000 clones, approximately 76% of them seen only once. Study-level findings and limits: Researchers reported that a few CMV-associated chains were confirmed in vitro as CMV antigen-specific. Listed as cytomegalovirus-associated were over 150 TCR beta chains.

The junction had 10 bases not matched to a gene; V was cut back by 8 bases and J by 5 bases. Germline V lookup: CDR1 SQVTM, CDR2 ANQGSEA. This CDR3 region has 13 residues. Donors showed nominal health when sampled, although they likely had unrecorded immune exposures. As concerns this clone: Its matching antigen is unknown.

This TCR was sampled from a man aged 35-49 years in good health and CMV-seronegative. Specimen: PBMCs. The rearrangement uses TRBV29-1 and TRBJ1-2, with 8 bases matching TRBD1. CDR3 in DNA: TGCAGCATCTACGACAGGGGAGAATATGGCTACACCTTC. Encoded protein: CSIYDRGEYGYTF.